Detailed here is one T cell receptor beta chain. In germline, CDR1 is SGHRS, CDR2 YFSETQ. J gave up 5 bases and V 5 bases, and 9 bases lay outside the gene matches. This CDR3 has 16 residues. The entry originates in a study of blood T cell repertoires in COVID-19. Turning to the study itself: Donors in the United States, Italy and Spain gave samples during acute or convalescent COVID-19. Nucleic acid was either cDNA or gDNA, and it came from T cells, B-cell-depleted T cells, or PBMCs.

Clones were sequenced by immunoSEQ multiplex PCR, and TCRdb holds only the in-frame ones, with some missing. The sample shows under 50,000 clones, 88% of them seen only once. V gene TRBV5-1 combines with J gene TRBJ2-1; the match to TRBD2 covers 11 bases. The sequence came from a man aged 45-60 years with active COVID-19. The sequenced material came from peripheral blood. CDR3 loop: CASRDYSGGANNEQFF. Here the CDR3 DNA reads TGCGCCAGCAGGGACTATAGCGGGGGGGCCAACAATGAGCAGTTCTTC.